The clone carrying this T cell receptor beta chain has ten or more counts. The sample comes from a study of low-dose radiotherapy and immunotherapy resistance in tumors. Across the study: 1 Gy per fraction was delivered to Cohort 2 every two weeks, for 13 Gy total over 26 weeks.

With TRAV- and TRBV-specific primers, first-strand cDNA was made, covering the alpha and beta chains. It was with a constant-region primer and a V-primer adapter that TCRs were amplified over about 20 PCR cycles. Amplification of isolated mRNA was accomplished via in vitro transcription. TCRdb recomputed calls from the reads with MiXCR, one row per CDR3 protein. Among 54,000 or so distinct CDR3 sequences listed, approximately 25% were seen once. The time point was: before trial treatment. The treatment that donors received included nivolumab, ipilimumab, aspirin, low-dose cyclophosphamide and low-dose radiotherapy. This CDR3 contains 16 residues. Germline V lookup: CDR1 LGHDT, CDR2 YNNKEL (reference sequence). The V gene end was trimmed by 4 bases and the J gene end by 10 bases; junction bases not matched to a gene: 10.

This receptor was obtained from a male donor with prostate cancer. Sequenced here: PBMCs, sampled before treatment. The chain recombines TRBV3-1 with TRBJ2-1; TRBD2 agrees at 13 bases. The CDR3 loop is CASSRWTSGSIDEQFF. CDR3 sequence (DNA): TGTGCCAGCAGCCGCTGGACTAGCGGGAGTATTGACGAGCAGTTCTTC.